The 8 T cell receptor beta chains in this list originate from one sample, sequenced in a study of radiotherapy plus CTLA-4 blockade in lung cancer. Produced via immunoSEQ multiplex PCR; TCRdb's table is partial and in-frame only. The table includes more than 95,000 clones, just under 80% detected once. The sequences come from peripheral blood, collected from a patient treated with radiotherapy plus ipilimumab. The receptors stem from a human donor with non-small cell lung cancer who had a partial response to radiotherapy plus ipilimumab.

The V gene is TRBV21-1, the J gene TRBJ1-1; the table's D call TRBD1 went unverified against the DNA. TRBV21-1 is described as a pseudogene. The CDR3 contains 18 residues. The CDR3 DNA follows: TGTGCCAGCAGCAAAAACGACAGGCGAGTTCTATTGAACACTGAAGCTTTCTTT. It specifies CASSKNDRRVLLNTEAFF.

The rearrangement joins TRBV6-5 to TRBJ1-1, with D uncertain. Looked up from germline, CDR1 is MNHEY and CDR2 is SVGAGI. The ends were cut back, 0 bases at V and 7 bases at J, with 12 bases in the middle. The CDR3 covers 14 residues. CDR3 region: CASSYSGSRDEAFF. DNA for the CDR3: TGTGCCAGCAGTTACTCAGGATCGCGGGATGAAGCTTTCTTT.

The rearrangement links TRBV7-2 to TRBJ2-3; 13 bases are shared with TRBD2. CDR3 length: 18 amino acids. V gave up 0 bases and J gave up 3 bases; unmatched junction bases: 6. CDR1 and CDR2 from the germline V gene are SGHTA and FQGNSA. In DNA form, the CDR3 reads TGTGCCAGCAGCTTAGCGTGGACTAGCGGGAGTAGTACAGATACGCAGTATTTT. As protein: CASSLAWTSGSSTDTQYF.

Only a few counts were recorded for this clone. The chain has TRBV6-4 and TRBJ1-1; 7 bases are shared with TRBD1. This CDR3 is 13 amino acids long. V gave up 5 bases and J gave up 1 base; unmatched junction bases: 1. The germline CDR1 and CDR2 sequences are MRHNA and SNTAGT. This chain's CDR3 is CASSRTGNTEAFF. The CDR3 DNA reads as TGTGCCAGCAGTCGGACAGGGAACACTGAAGCTTTCTTT.

The J gene is TRBJ1-1, the V gene TRBV2; TRBD1 aligns across 10 bases. The germline V gene encodes CDR1 SNHLY and CDR2 FYNNEI. The V gene end was trimmed by 6 bases and the J gene end by 3 bases; junction bases not matched to a gene: 7. The CDR3 is 15 residues long. CDR3: CASRRGQGVYTEAFF. The CDR3 DNA reads as TGTGCCAGCAGGCGAGGACAGGGGGTGTACACTGAAGCTTTCTTT.

The chain carries TRBV4-2 and TRBJ2-2, with TRBD1 matching 10 bases. J gave up 3 bases and V 2 bases, and 6 bases lay outside the gene matches. The germline gives CDR1 LGHNA, CDR2 YNFKEQ. This CDR3 contains 17 residues. CDR3 region: CASSQLGTGADTGELFF. CDR3 DNA: TGTGCCAGCAGCCAATTAGGGACAGGGGCGGACACCGGGGAGCTGTTTTTT.

The chain is built from TRBV28 and TRBJ1-2; TRBD1 matches 7 bases. V trimming: 6 bases; J trimming: 3 bases; junction bases outside the gene matches: 10. The CDR3 has 15 amino acids. Germline V gene data show CDR1 as MDHEN and CDR2 as SYDVKM. CDR3 sequence (DNA): TGTGCCAGCAGGAGCACAAAACAGGGGCACTATGGCTACACCTTC. Amino acids: CASRSTKQGHYGYTF.

This clone showed up just a few times. The chain couples TRBV10-3 to TRBJ2-1; D is possibly TRBD2 (6 bases). V was cut by 10 bases and J by 5 bases, with 12 bases left in between. Germline V gives CDR1 ENHRY, CDR2 SYGVKD. The CDR3 contains 12 residues. The CDR3 nucleotides are TGTGCCACCACAGCGGGCGACAATGAGCAGTTCTTC. It is translated as CATTAGDNEQFF.